This paragraph reports one T cell receptor beta chain. Its antigen is undetermined. Patients had HPV-negative, locally advanced oral cavity squamous cell carcinoma. The repertoire was sequenced with immunoSEQ multiplex PCR; TCRdb's copy has only in-frame clones and lacks some. This sample has 9,400 or so clones, with roughly 70% found just once. This record comes from a study of neoadjuvant anti-PD-1 for oral cavity cancer. The overall study: Non-progressing patients received a fourth nivolumab dose near day 43, then surgery on days 50-56. The study, taken as a whole, reports: With a few patients per group, TCR findings need larger cohorts.

The CDR3 consists of 14 residues. V lost 6 bases and J 6 bases, leaving 17 bases between the germline ends. Germline CDR1 and CDR2: MDHEN and SYDVKM. The chain recombines TRBV28 with TRBJ1-1, with D tentatively TRBD1 (5 bases). The sequence was obtained from a person aged 40 to 85 with oral cavity squamous cell carcinoma. Sequenced material: tumor tissue, taken before nivolumab (anti-PD-1) treatment. DNA of the CDR3: TGTGCCAGCAGACCCCAAGCCTCGGGGGCTGAAGCTTTCTTT. Protein: CASRPQASGAEAFF.